This T cell receptor (beta chain) was obtained from a study of CD8 T cells in ankylosing spondylitis. J gave up 4 bases and V 2 bases, and 5 bases lay outside the gene matches. CDR1 and CDR2 from the germline V gene are KGHSH and LQKENI. This CDR3 contains 15 residues. There are a few counts of this clonotype. What it binds is unknown. Broader study findings: Some motif variants had been reported before (in reactive arthritis synovial fluid and blood). Reported data indicate significant enrichment of disease-linked clones within matched ankylosing spondylitis synovial fluid. With a CD8+ phenotype, disease-linked clones were relatively rare in peripheral blood.

MiXCR was run by TCRdb on the 5' RACE reads, yielding one entry per CDR3 protein. The table has some 240,000 distinct CDR3 sequences, over 8.5% seen once; the top ten hold 6.8%. The receptor comes from a male donor with ankylosing spondylitis or in good health (not recorded which). The sequenced sample consisted of blood, either unsorted or a sorted T cell fraction (not recorded which). The gene calls are TRBV18 and TRBJ1-3, with TRBD1 matching over 7 bases. In DNA form, the CDR3 reads TGTGCCAGCTCACCATCGGGACAGCGCGGAAACACCATATATTTT. Its translation: CASSPSGQRGNTIYF.